The rows below give T cell receptor beta chains drawn from one sample of a study of blood T cell repertoires in COVID-19. Generated by immunoSEQ multiplex PCR, the TCRdb table keeps only in-frame clones and is missing some. Among 200,000 to 250,000 clones, approximately 83% were seen once, and the ten largest hold more than 2.5%. The sequenced sample was peripheral blood. These receptors all stem from a woman younger than 45 who had recovered from COVID-19. Each CDR3 is given with its conserved first and last residue. Each record gives: D gene, clone size, J gene, V gene, CDR3 DNA, CDR3 protein. D genes are given only for firm matches. Size values are once, few and many counts, or a class for expanded clones, and some rows have none.

-	-	TRBJ1-1	TRBV28	TGTGCCAGCAGGCCAATCACGGGGGACACTGAAGCTTTCTTT	CASRPITGDTEAFF
-	-	TRBJ2-3	TRBV4-1	TGCGCCAGCAGCCCCCCCTTAGGAGAAGTTACAGATACGCAGTATTTT	CASSPPLGEVTDTQYF
TRBD1	-	TRBJ1-2	TRBV4-3	TGCGCCAGCAGCCATATGGCGGGACAGGGGGAGGCTGGTGGCTACACCTTC	CASSHMAGQGEAGGYTF
-	few	TRBJ1-5	TRBV24-1	TGTGCCACGACACACCCCGGAACAGGGCCCAATCAGCCCCAGCATTTT	CATTHPGTGPNQPQHF
-	once	TRBJ1-5	TRBV5-6	TGTGCCAGCAGCTTGGGGCTGTATAGCAATCAGCCCCAGCATTTT	CASSLGLYSNQPQHF
TRBD2	-	TRBJ2-2	TRBV5-6	TGTGCCAGCAGCTTGCGGGAGGTAGTAGGGGAGCTGTTTTTT	CASSLREVVGELFF
TRBD1	-	TRBJ2-1	TRBV7-9	TGTGCCAGCAGCTTATCGGGGACAGGGGGCCATGAGCAGTTCTTC	CASSLSGTGGHEQFF
TRBD1	-	TRBJ2-7	TRBV7-6	TGTGCCAGCAGCGCCCAGGGGGCGTACTCCTACGAGCAGTACTTC	CASSAQGAYSYEQYF
-	-	TRBJ2-2	TRBV7-2	TGTGCCAGCAGCATCACAGGGATCGGCGGGGAGCTGTTTTTT	CASSITGIGGELFF
-	-	TRBJ1-1	TRBV5-1	TGCGCCAGCAGCGCGGGACGGACGAACACTGAAGCTTTCTTT	CASSAGRTNTEAFF
TRBD1	-	TRBJ2-4	TRBV12-3/TRBV12-4	TGTGCCAGCAGCGACACGGACAGGAACATTCAGTACTTC	CASSDTDRNIQYF
TRBD1	-	TRBJ1-1	TRBV5-4	TGTGCCAGCAGCTTAATGCAGGGGGAGTACACTGAAGCTTTCTTT	CASSLMQGEYTEAFF
-	-	TRBJ2-5	TRBV2	TGTGCCAGCAGTAAGACTGCAGGGGCTCTCGGAGAGACCCAGTACTTC	CASSKTAGALGETQYF
TRBD1	once	TRBJ2-7	TRBV7-3	TGTGCCAGCAGCTTAACGGGACAGACCGAGCAGTACTTC	CASSLTGQTEQYF
-	-	TRBJ1-2	TRBV6-5	TGTGCCAGCAGTTCCCCAGGAGGTGGCTACACCTTC	CASSSPGGGYTF
TRBD1	-	TRBJ1-3	TRBV7-6	TGTGCCAGCAGCCAACTCCGGGACAGGGGCCCCGACTCTGGAAACACCATATATTTT	CASSQLRDRGPDSGNTIYF
-	-	TRBJ2-5	TRBV19	TGTGCCAGTAGGTTCAGGGAAGAGACCCAGTACTTC	CASRFREETQYF
-	-	TRBJ2-7	TRBV11-1	TGTGCCAGCAGCCCACAAGTGCGGGCGAGGGACGAGCAGTACTTC	CASSPQVRARDEQYF
TRBD1	-	TRBJ1-2	TRBV14	TGTGCCAGCAGCCAAGATCCAGGGGGCTTTGGCTACACCTTC	CASSQDPGGFGYTF
-	-	TRBJ1-1	TRBV11-2	TGTGCCAGCAGCTTAGAGTTTCAAGAAGCTTTCTTT	CASSLEFQEAFF
-	-	TRBJ2-4	TRBV28	TGTGCCAGCAGTGGGCCAGGTGGAGGAAACATTCAGTACTTC	CASSGPGGGNIQYF
TRBD2	-	TRBJ2-7	TRBV7-2	TGTGCCAGCAGCAGACTAGCGAACTCCTACGAGCAGTACTTC	CASSRLANSYEQYF
TRBD2	-	TRBJ2-3	TRBV28	TGTGCCAGCAGCAGGACTAGCGGTGTAGATACGCAGTATTTT	CASSRTSGVDTQYF
TRBD1	few	TRBJ1-2	TRBV18	TGTGCCAGCTCAGCGAACCGGGACAGCTATGGCTACACCTTC	CASSANRDSYGYTF
-	-	TRBJ1-6	TRBV19	TGTGCCAGTAGTTTCTCGACAGCTTCACCCCTCCACTTT	CASSFSTASPLHF
-	-	TRBJ1-4	TRBV3-1/TRBV3-2	TGTGCCAGCAGCCAGTGGGGTCGACAGTTCGAGTCTGAAAAACTGTTTTTT	CASSQWGRQFESEKLFF
-	once	TRBJ1-4	TRBV6-4	TGTGCCAGCCGCATACTATCCGGACAGAAGAATGAAAAACTGTTTTTT	CASRILSGQKNEKLFF
-	-	TRBJ1-4	TRBV27	TGTGCCAGCAGTCCCGCGGGGGAAAAACTGTTTTTT	CASSPAGEKLFF
TRBD1	many	TRBJ2-7	TRBV9	TGTGCCAGCAGCGCCGGGACAGGGGGGGCGCACGAGCAGTACTTC	CASSAGTGGAHEQYF
TRBD1	once	TRBJ2-1	TRBV5-1	TGCGCCAGCAGCCGCGACAGGGGATACCTGGATGAGCAGTTCTTC	CASSRDRGYLDEQFF
TRBD1	-	TRBJ1-6	TRBV14	TGTGCCAGCAGCACTCGGACAGGGATGGGATCACCCCTCCACTTT	CASSTRTGMGSPLHF
-	-	TRBJ2-3	TRBV12-5	TGTGCTAGTGGTTCGTCAGGGACAGATACGCAGTATTTT	CASGSSGTDTQYF
-	-	TRBJ2-1	TRBV5-6	TGTGCCAGCAGCGGAGGGGTTTTTGAGCAGTTCTTC	CASSGGVFEQFF
-	-	TRBJ1-2	TRBV21-1	TGTGCCAGCAGCCATTCCGCCTCGGACAGGTCGTTTCGAGGCTACACCTTC	CASSHSASDRSFRGYTF
-	few	TRBJ1-6	TRBV3-1/TRBV3-2	TGTGCCAGCAGCCCCGCTAGCATTTCACCCCTCCACTTT	CASSPASISPLHF
TRBD2	-	TRBJ2-1	TRBV5-1	TGCGCCAGCAGCACCGGGACTAGCGGGGGGGCCACGCAGTTCTTC	CASSTGTSGGATQFF
TRBD2	-	TRBJ2-5	TRBV9	TGTGCCAGCTCCTTAGGGGGACTAGCGGTGAAGGAGACCCAGTACTTC	CASSLGGLAVKETQYF
-	few	TRBJ1-5	TRBV27	TGTGCCAGCAGCCCCGGGACTATGAATCAGCCCCAGCATTTT	CASSPGTMNQPQHF
-	-	TRBJ2-7	TRBV7-9	TGTGCCAGCAGCTTTACAGGGACCTACGAGCAGTACTTC	CASSFTGTYEQYF
-	few	TRBJ2-6	TRBV30	TGTGCCTGGGACCGGGACATGACCAACGTCCTGACTTTC	CAWDRDMTNVLTF
TRBD1	-	TRBJ1-1	TRBV5-1	TGCGCCAGCAGCTTGGCCGGGACAGTGGACACTGAAGCTTTCTTT	CASSLAGTVDTEAFF
TRBD1	-	TRBJ1-1	TRBV5-4	TGTGCCAGCAGCTTGGGGCAGGGGGTAGAAGCTTTCTTT	CASSLGQGVEAFF
-	once	TRBJ1-5	TRBV10-2	TGCGCCAGCAGTGAGTCGGGGAGCTCCGTCTACAATCAGCCCCAGCATTTT	CASSESGSSVYNQPQHF
TRBD1	-	TRBJ2-1	TRBV6-5	TGTGCCAGCAGTTACCTGGGACAGGGGGGTTCCAATGAGCAGTTCTTC	CASSYLGQGGSNEQFF
TRBD1	-	TRBJ2-1	TRBV14	TGTGCCAGCAGACGGACAGGGGGCGAATTGTGGCGGCAGTTCTTC	CASRRTGGELWRQFF
-	-	TRBJ1-2	TRBV6-1	TGTGCCAGCAGTGATTATAAGGGACAAGGGTTATTGGACACCTTC	CASSDYKGQGLLDTF
TRBD1	-	TRBJ1-6	TRBV9	TGTGCCAGCAGCGTTCAGGGGGCACTGAATTCACCCCTCCACTTT	CASSVQGALNSPLHF
TRBD2	-	TRBJ2-3	TRBV7-2	TGTGCCAGCAGCTTAGGGGTTAGCGGGGGGACCACAGATACGCAGTATTTT	CASSLGVSGGTTDTQYF
-	-	TRBJ2-2	TRBV11-2	TGTGCCAGCAGCTTAGAGACGGGAGTAGGGGAGCTGTTTTTT	CASSLETGVGELFF
TRBD1	-	TRBJ1-5	TRBV6-5	TGTGCCAGCGCCACAGGGGCGGGTCAGCCCCAGCATTTT	CASATGAGQPQHF
-	once	TRBJ2-7	TRBV6-6	TGTGCCAGCAGTTATATGAAGAGCTCCTACGAGCAGTACTTC	CASSYMKSSYEQYF
-	-	TRBJ1-2	TRBV4-3	TGCGCCAGCAGCCAAGATCTAGCTCTTCGAGATGGCTACACCTTC	CASSQDLALRDGYTF
-	-	TRBJ1-2	TRBV9	TGTGCCAGCAGCCCACACAGTTCTGCTAACTATGGCTACACCTTC	CASSPHSSANYGYTF
TRBD2	-	TRBJ2-1	TRBV3-1/TRBV3-2	TGTGCCAGCAGCCCGCGGGGGGGCTCAAGTAATGAGCAGTTCTTC	CASSPRGGSSNEQFF
-	-	TRBJ2-7	TRBV29-1	TGCAGCGTTATCCGAGAGGATTCCTACGAGCAGTACTTC	CSVIREDSYEQYF
TRBD1	-	TRBJ2-2	TRBV5-4	TGTGCCAGCAGCCAGACAGGGTTGAAGGACACCGGGGAGCTGTTTTTT	CASSQTGLKDTGELFF
TRBD1	-	TRBJ2-7	TRBV19	TGTGCCAGTAGGAGACAGGGTGCCTACGAGCAGTACTTC	CASRRQGAYEQYF
TRBD2	-	TRBJ2-6	TRBV6-1	TGTGCCAGCAGTGTCGGGACTAGCGGGGGGGCGAGTCTTGGGGCCAACGTCCTGACTTTC	CASSVGTSGGASLGANVLTF
TRBD1	-	TRBJ2-1	TRBV18	TGTGCCAGCTCACCTACAGGGGGCGAATTGGCTGAGCAGTTCTTC	CASSPTGGELAEQFF
-	-	TRBJ2-7	TRBV6-2/TRBV6-3	TGTGCCAGCAGTTACCCGCGATACGAGCAGTACTTC	CASSYPRYEQYF